A single sample gave rise to the 29 T cell receptor beta chains below, sequenced in a study of neurological immune-mediated disorders. TCRdb processed the 5' RACE reads anew with MiXCR; each CDR3 protein has one entry. The table lists roughly 70,000 distinct CDR3 sequences, around 4.8% of them singletons. The sample comprised PBMCs. The receptors were sampled from a woman aged 70-85 years with multiple sclerosis.

This clonotype occurred many times. The V gene is TRBV12-3 or TRBV12-4, the J gene TRBJ1-1, with a weak D call TRBD1 (5 bases). The CDR3 sequence is 15 residues long. V was clipped by 3 bases and J by 1 base, with 12 bases between them. DNA of the CDR3: TGTGCCAGCAGTTTTAATAGCAGGGCGAACACTGAAGCTTTCTTT. This codes for CASSFNSRANTEAFF.

This CDR3 reads CSASPRGDYGYTF. The CDR3 coding sequence is TGCAGTGCTAGCCCCAGGGGGGACTATGGCTACACCTTC. The V gene is TRBV20-1, the J gene TRBJ1-2, with 7 positions matching TRBD1. This CDR3 is built from 13 residues. CDR1 and CDR2 from the germline V gene are DFQATT and SNEGSKA (reference sequence). With 3 bases clipped from V and 3 bases from J, the junction kept 4 bases outside the gene matches.

This clonotype was counted at least ten times. The chain couples TRBV5-1 to TRBJ2-2; 9 bases line up with TRBD2. Germline V CDR1 and CDR2: SGHRS, YFSETQ. This CDR3 contains 16 residues. The junction had 5 bases not matched to a gene; V was cut back by 0 bases and J by 5 bases. The CDR3 region is CASSLDPAGGTGELFF. The CDR3 coding sequence is TGCGCCAGCAGCTTGGATCCAGCGGGAGGTACCGGGGAGCTGTTTTTT.

Ten or more counts support this clonotype. The chain is built from TRBV20-1 and TRBJ2-7; 9 nucleotides match TRBD1. Unmatched junction bases numbered 11, after V lost 0 bases and J lost 11 bases. This CDR3 spans 14 amino acids. In germline, CDR1 is DFQATT, CDR2 SNEGSKA (reference sequence). The CDR3: CSARDKGQGPLEYF. CDR3 coding DNA: TGCAGTGCTAGAGATAAAGGACAGGGGCCCTTAGAGTACTTC.

The chain combines TRBV19 with TRBJ2-3, with D perhaps TRBD2 (5 bases). The CDR3 length is 11 residues. V was trimmed by 4 bases and J by 10 bases, leaving 9 bases between them. Germline V gives CDR1 LNHDA, CDR2 SQIVND (reference sequence). CDR3 sequence (DNA): TGTGCCAGTAGTACGGAGAGGGCGCAGTATTTT. Protein sequence: CASSTERAQYF.

This clonotype appeared many times. This chain links TRBV12-3 or TRBV12-4 with TRBJ2-1; 8 positions agree with TRBD2. The CDR3 extends over 15 amino acids. V was clipped by 3 bases and J by 9 bases; unmatched bases: 10. This chain's CDR3 is CASSLSGTRGGEQFF. The CDR3 nucleotides are TGTGCCAGCAGTTTGAGCGGGACTAGGGGGGGTGAGCAGTTCTTC.

This clonotype was recorded at least ten times. The chain recombines TRBV20-1 with TRBJ2-1; TRBD1 agrees at 10 bases. The germline CDR1 and CDR2 sequences are DFQATT and SNEGSKA (reference sequence). The trim removed 5 bases at V and 0 bases at J, leaving 4 bases unmatched. The CDR3 is 15 residues long. The CDR3 region is CSARGQGSSYNEQFF. CDR3 bases: TGCAGTGCTCGGGGACAGGGGAGCTCCTACAATGAGCAGTTCTTC.

This clonotype has more than one count but fewer than ten. A read error may account for a junction end that differs from germline. The chain recombines TRBV5-1 with TRBJ1-6, with TRBD1 matching 7 bases. CDR3 length: 14 amino acids. Germline V gives CDR1 SGHRS, CDR2 YFSETQ. The CDR3 here is CASRGTASNSHLHF. CDR3 nucleotides: TGCGCCAGCAGGGGGACAGCTTCTAATTCACACCTCCACTTT.

This clonotype was recorded many times. The gene calls are TRBV7-2 and TRBJ1-1, with 7 bases fitting TRBD1. Per the germline V gene, CDR1 is SGHTA and CDR2 is FQGNSA. The CDR3 consists of 12 residues. Trimming removed 5 bases from V and 11 bases from J; junction bases left unmatched: 8. The CDR3 bases are TGTGCCAGCAGCGGTACAGGGGTGGGCGCTTTCTTT. As protein: CASSGTGVGAFF.

CDR3 nucleotide sequence: TGTGCCAGCAGCTTAGCGGGAGATAATGAGCAGTTCTTC. Translated: CASSLAGDNEQFF. This chain links TRBV7-2 with TRBJ2-1, with D perhaps matching TRBD2 (5 bases). V was shortened by 0 bases and J by 7 bases, with 7 bases between the two germline ends. Germline CDR1 and CDR2: SGHTA and FQGNSA. The CDR3 has 13 amino acids.

The chain combines TRBV4-2 with TRBJ1-6; 7 bases are shared with TRBD1. V gave up 3 bases and J gave up 7 bases; unmatched junction bases: 9. This CDR3 has 16 residues. Germline V lookup: CDR1 LGHNA, CDR2 YNFKEQ. CDR3 region: CASSQDTGDRNSPLHF. CDR3 bases: TGTGCCAGCAGCCAGGACACAGGGGATAGGAATTCACCCCTCCACTTT.

This clonotype was counted ten times or more. The chain links TRBV3-1 to TRBJ2-6; D is ambiguous. This CDR3 has 17 amino acids. The germline V gene encodes CDR1 LGHDT and CDR2 YNNKEL (reference sequence). V lost 1 base and J 0 bases, leaving 10 bases between the germline ends. CDR3 in amino acids: CASSQVGKDSGANVLTF. CDR3 sequence (DNA): TGTGCCAGCAGCCAAGTCGGAAAGGACTCTGGGGCCAACGTCCTGACTTTC.

The sample holds many counts of this clonotype. The chain recombines TRBV6-5 with TRBJ1-2; a possible D gene is TRBD1 (6 bases). The V gene's germline CDR1 is MNHEY and CDR2 SVGAGI. V lost 6 bases to trimming and J lost 5 bases, with 7 bases between them. The CDR3 runs to 11 residues. DNA for the CDR3: TGTGCCAGCAGCGGACAGTATGGCTACACCTTC. Protein product: CASSGQYGYTF.

Many counts were recorded for this clonotype. This chain uses TRBV5-1 with TRBJ2-7, with a tentative D call TRBD2 (6 bases). The CDR3 extends over 14 amino acids. Germline values: CDR1 SGHRS, CDR2 YFSETQ. The germline V and J ends were trimmed by 1 base and 0 bases, with 8 bases remaining between them. The CDR3 DNA follows: TGCGCCAGCAGCTTGCCCGGGAGCTCCTACGAGCAGTACTTC. It codes for CASSLPGSSYEQYF. The variable domain in full, completed from reference TRBV5-1 and TRBJ2-7, reads KAGVTQTPRYLIKTRGQQVTLSCSPISGHRSVSWYQQTPGQGLQFLFEYFSETQRNKGNFPGRFSGRQFSNSRSEMNVSTLELGDSALYLCASSLPGSSYEQYFGPGTRLTVT.

In regard to this clonotype: Lacking the conserved final phenylalanine or tryptophan, this CDR3 likely reflects a read error. The chain is built from TRBV5-1 and TRBJ2-5; the D call may be TRBD1 or TRBD2 (5 bases each). V was pared by 6 bases and J by 3 bases, with 18 bases between. This CDR3 region has 15 residues. CDR1 and CDR2 (germline): SGHRS, YFSETQ. CDR3 in DNA: TGCGCCAGCACCGCTGGGACCACACGCAAAGAGACCCAGTACAAC. This codes for CASTAGTTRKETQYN.

This clonotype has at least ten counts. This rearrangement joins TRBV7-2 to TRBJ2-3; D is uncertain. V lost 1 base to trimming and J lost 12 bases, with 20 bases between them. Germline CDR1 is SGHTA and CDR2 is FQGNSA. The CDR3 totals 15 residues. The CDR3 sequence: CASSLGSAAPIPQYF. As DNA, the CDR3 is TGTGCCAGCAGCTTAGGCTCGGCGGCTCCCATCCCACAGTATTTT.

This clonotype was seen at least ten times. This CDR3 reads CSARDMDDHTDTQYF. CDR3 DNA sequence: TGCAGTGCTAGAGATATGGACGACCACACAGATACGCAGTATTTT. The chain links TRBV20-1 to TRBJ2-3; D unresolved. This CDR3 spans 15 amino acids. Trimming pared 0 bases from V and 2 bases from J, leaving 12 bases between. The germline V gene encodes CDR1 DFQATT and CDR2 SNEGSKA (reference sequence).

The table lists this clonotype with many counts. The DNA for the CDR3 is TGCGCCAGCAGCCAACTCGGACGGACGAACACCGGGGAGCTGTTTTTT. It codes for CASSQLGRTNTGELFF. This rearrangement joins TRBV4-1 to TRBJ2-2; D gene uncertain. With 2 bases removed from V and 0 bases from J, the gap between germline ends came to 10 bases. This CDR3 is built from 16 residues. Germline V CDR1 and CDR2: MGHRA, YSYEKL.

The table lists this clonotype with many counts. The chain is built from TRBV3-1 and TRBJ1-1; TRBD1 is a possible D gene (6 bases). The CDR3 has 15 amino acids. Trimming took off 4 bases at V and 8 bases at J, with 20 bases between the two ends. Per the germline V gene, CDR1 is LGHDT and CDR2 is YNNKEL (reference sequence). The CDR3 DNA sequence: TGTGCCAGCAGCCTTCGACAGGCGGCGACCGCAGAAGCTTTCTTT. Translated, it gives CASSLRQAATAEAFF.

The chain uses TRBV12-3 or TRBV12-4 and TRBJ2-3, with 13 bases aligning to TRBD2. The V segment lost 3 bases and the J segment 5 bases; nucleotides outside the gene matches: 2. The CDR3 loop spans 15 amino acids. The CDR3 region is CASSLGTSGIDTQYF. In DNA form, the CDR3 reads TGTGCCAGCAGTTTGGGGACTAGCGGGATAGATACGCAGTATTTT.

This clonotype was counted ten times or more. This rearrangement joins TRBV10-3 to TRBJ1-1; TRBD1 aligns across 10 bases. This CDR3 region has 14 residues. CDR1 is ENHRY, CDR2 SYGVKD, per germline. The trim removed 4 bases at V and 4 bases at J, leaving 3 bases unmatched. The CDR3 sequence is CAISGGQGSTEAFF. CDR3 in DNA: TGTGCCATCAGTGGGGGACAGGGGTCCACTGAAGCTTTCTTT.

There are many counts of this clonotype. The rearrangement links TRBV20-1 to TRBJ1-2; weak D call: TRBD1 (5 bases). The CDR3 totals 15 residues. Germline V gene data show CDR1 as DFQATT and CDR2 as SNEGSKA (reference sequence). V shed 6 bases and J shed 1 base, with 18 bases lying between them. CDR3 coding DNA: TGCAGTGCCCCCGCGGGGGGAGGGGATAACTATGGCTACACCTTC. It translates to CSAPAGGGDNYGYTF.

The chain links TRBV20-1 to TRBJ1-2; no definite D call. CDR1 DFQATT and CDR2 SNEGSKA come from the germline V gene (reference sequence). The CDR3 runs 13 residues. The V end lost 5 bases, the J end lost 4 bases, and 14 bases lay between the germline ends. The CDR3 spells CSAASEVSYGYTF. CDR3 DNA: TGCAGTGCTGCGTCGGAAGTCAGCTATGGCTACACCTTC.

Worth noting for this clonotype: At one end, the junction sequence differs from germline, possibly due to a read error. The genes are TRBV29-1 and TRBJ2-7; D is unclear. Germline CDR1 SQVTM, CDR2 ANQGSEA. The CDR3 is made up of 12 amino acids. The DNA for the CDR3 is TGCAGTGTTGAACTGGACCAGTACGAGCAGTACTTC. Translation gives CSVELDQYEQYF.

The table lists this clonotype with many counts. The genes are TRBV7-2 and TRBJ2-3; perhaps TRBD2 as D (6 bases). This CDR3 is built from 13 residues. Germline V gene sequence: CDR1 SGHTA, CDR2 FQGNSA. Deletions cut 2 bases from V and 4 bases from J, with 7 bases between. CDR3 loop: CASSLTSPDTQYF. The CDR3 region has the DNA TGTGCCAGCAGCTTAACTAGCCCAGATACGCAGTATTTT.

There are many counts of this clonotype. This chain joins TRBV20-1 and TRBJ2-7, with 14 bases lining up with TRBD2. V lost 1 base to trimming and J lost 4 bases; unmatched junction nucleotides: 12. CDR1 and CDR2 from the germline V gene are DFQATT and SNEGSKA (reference sequence). The CDR3 has 18 amino acids. The chain's CDR3 is CSARGQTSGRASIYEQYF. CDR3 coding DNA: TGCAGTGCTAGAGGGCAGACTAGCGGGAGGGCCTCAATTTACGAGCAGTACTTC.

This clonotype has at least ten counts. The chain combines TRBV4-3 with TRBJ1-2, with 7 bases that match TRBD1. There are 14 residues in the CDR3. The germline V gene encodes CDR1 LGHNA and CDR2 YSLEER. Unmatched junction bases numbered 10, after V lost 4 bases and J lost 8 bases. CDR3 bases: TGCGCCAGCAGCCGAACGACAGGGAGGGACGGCTACACCTTC. It translates to CASSRTTGRDGYTF.

This clonotype has a handful of counts. The gene calls are TRBV3-1 and TRBJ2-2; D is unresolved. The germline V gene encodes CDR1 LGHDT and CDR2 YNNKEL (reference sequence). The ends were cut back, 1 base at V and 3 bases at J, with 9 bases in the middle. This CDR3 spans 15 amino acids. CDR3 in DNA: TGTGCCAGCAGCCAAGGTGGGCGGTACACCGGGGAGCTGTTTTTT. This sequence encodes CASSQGGRYTGELFF.

The table lists this clonotype with many counts. This chain uses TRBV7-2 with TRBJ1-1; 9 bases align to TRBD1. V was pared by 5 bases and J by 3 bases, with 13 bases of the junction left unmatched. Germline V CDR1 and CDR2: SGHTA, FQGNSA. The CDR3 spans 17 residues. The CDR3 loop reads CASSPDPHRGLDTEAFF. The CDR3 DNA reads TGTGCCAGCAGCCCAGACCCCCACAGGGGGCTGGACACTGAAGCTTTCTTT.